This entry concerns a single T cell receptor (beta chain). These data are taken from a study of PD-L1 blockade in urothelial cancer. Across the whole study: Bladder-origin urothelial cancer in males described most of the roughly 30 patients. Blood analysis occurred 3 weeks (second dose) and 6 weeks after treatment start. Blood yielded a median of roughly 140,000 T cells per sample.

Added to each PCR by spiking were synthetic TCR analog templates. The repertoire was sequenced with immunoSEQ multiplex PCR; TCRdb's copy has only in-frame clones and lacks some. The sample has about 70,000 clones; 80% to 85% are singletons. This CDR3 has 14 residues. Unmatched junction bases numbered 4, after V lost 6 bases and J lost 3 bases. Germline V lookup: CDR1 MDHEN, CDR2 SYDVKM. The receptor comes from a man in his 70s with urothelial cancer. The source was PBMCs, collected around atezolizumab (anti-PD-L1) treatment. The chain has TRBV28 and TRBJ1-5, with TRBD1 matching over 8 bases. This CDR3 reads CASRTGGINQPQHF. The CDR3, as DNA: TGTGCCAGCAGAACAGGGGGAATCAATCAGCCCCAGCATTTT.